A selection of T cell receptor beta chains follows, all from one sample in a study of CD8 T cells in Susac syndrome. TCRdb reprocessed the immunoSEQ multiplex PCR reads via MiXCR and lists one record per CDR3 protein. The table lists roughly 200,000 distinct CDR3 sequences, under 97% of them singletons. Material for sequencing was CD4+ T cells from PBMCs. The receptors were sampled from a human donor with multiple sclerosis. The CDR3 runs from the conserved cysteine through the conserved F or W. The order of the fields is J gene, D gene, clone size, V gene, CDR3 protein, CDR3 DNA. D genes are given only for firm matches. For some rows the clone size is stated as once, few or many, or as a class when expanded; others skip it.

TRBJ2-7	.	once	TRBV9	CASSVGAGSTYEQYF	TGTGCCAGCAGCGTAGGGGCCGGAAGCACCTACGAGCAGTACTTC
TRBJ2-7	TRBD1	.	TRBV7-2	CASSSPRGQGYEQYF	TGTGCCAGCAGCTCTCCTAGGGGACAGGGATACGAGCAGTACTTC
TRBJ1-1	.	once	TRBV5-1	CASSPAGRTNTEAFF	TGCGCCAGCAGCCCTGCGGGACGGACGAACACTGAAGCTTTCTTT
TRBJ1-1	.	.	TRBV30	CAWGQSHTEAFF	TGTGCCTGGGGACAGAGTCACACTGAAGCTTTCTTT
TRBJ1-1	.	.	TRBV30	CAWETGPEAFF	TGTGCCTGGGAGACCGGGCCCGAAGCTTTCTTT
TRBJ2-7	.	.	TRBV12-3/TRBV12-4	CASSWGVVEQYF	TGTGCCAGCAGTTGGGGAGTAGTGGAGCAGTACTTC
TRBJ2-7	.	.	TRBV12-3/TRBV12-4	CASSFSGPRSYEQYF	TGTGCCAGCAGTTTCTCCGGGCCTCGCTCCTACGAGCAGTACTTC
TRBJ2-5	.	.	TRBV28	CASSVPVGQETQYF	TGTGCCAGCAGTGTCCCCGTTGGACAAGAGACCCAGTACTTC
TRBJ1-6	.	.	TRBV5-4	CASSPTGGSPLHF	TGTGCCAGCAGCCCAACAGGAGGATCACCCCTCCACTTT
TRBJ2-4	.	.	TRBV12-3/TRBV12-4	CASSLSGGQGNIQYF	TGTGCCAGCAGTTTGTCAGGGGGGCAGGGAAACATTCAGTACTTC
TRBJ2-1	.	.	TRBV7-2	CASSSPGPSNVPLYNEQFF	TGTGCCAGCAGCTCCCCGGGACCATCAAACGTGCCATTATACAATGAGCAGTTCTTC
TRBJ2-3	TRBD2	.	TRBV27	CASSRPTTSGGDTDTQYF	TGTGCCAGCAGTCGACCCACTACTAGCGGGGGGGACACAGATACGCAGTATTTT
TRBJ2-3	.	.	TRBV28	CASSGEGPAQYF	TGTGCCAGCAGCGGAGAAGGGCCTGCTCAGTATTTT
TRBJ2-7	.	.	TRBV7-9	CASSRGIGEQYF	TGTGCCAGCAGCCGCGGGATTGGCGAGCAGTACTTC
TRBJ2-1	.	.	TRBV7-9	CASSLDGRGSEQFF	TGTGCCAGCAGCTTAGATGGTCGGGGCTCTGAGCAGTTCTTC
TRBJ2-5	TRBD2	.	TRBV4-1	CASSQLLAGGSQETQYF	TGCGCCAGCAGCCAACTCCTAGCGGGGGGATCCCAAGAGACCCAGTACTTC
TRBJ1-5	.	.	TRBV12-5	CASGLRAGYNQPQHF	TGTGCTAGTGGTTTGCGTGCAGGGTATAATCAGCCCCAGCATTTT
TRBJ1-1	.	.	TRBV29-1	CSVVGGWDRWNTEAFF	TGCAGCGTTGTCGGAGGGTGGGACCGGTGGAACACTGAAGCTTTCTTT
TRBJ1-1	.	.	TRBV7-2	CASSSGVRTEAFF	TGTGCCAGCAGCTCGGGGGTCCGCACTGAAGCTTTCTTT
TRBJ2-3	.	.	TRBV3-1	CASSFGSGGAPDTQYF	TGTGCCAGCAGTTTCGGTTCAGGCGGCGCACCAGATACGCAGTATTTT
TRBJ2-7	TRBD2	.	TRBV7-3	CASSSRGGYEQYF	TGTGCCAGCAGCTCGCGGGGGGGCTACGAGCAGTACTTC
TRBJ2-7	TRBD2	.	TRBV15	CATSRSGGPYEQYF	TGTGCCACCAGCAGAAGCGGGGGCCCCTACGAGCAGTACTTC
TRBJ2-7	.	.	TRBV5-1	CASSLRGRIYEQYF	TGCGCCAGCAGCCTGCGGGGCAGGATCTACGAGCAGTACTTC
TRBJ1-6	TRBD1	.	TRBV9	CASSVGIREGQGNSPLHF	TGTGCCAGCAGCGTAGGTATCAGAGAGGGACAGGGCAATTCACCCCTCCACTTT
TRBJ1-2	.	.	TRBV30	CAWSSRSNYGYTF	TGTGCCTGGAGTTCTAGGAGCAACTATGGCTACACCTTC
TRBJ2-5	.	.	TRBV7-8	CASRDQRGFRETQYF	TGTGCCAGCAGGGACCAGCGCGGGTTTAGAGAGACCCAGTACTTC
TRBJ1-2	TRBD1	.	TRBV20-1	CSAGTGDGYTF	TGCAGTGCGGGGACAGGGGATGGCTACACCTTC
TRBJ2-5	.	.	TRBV12-3/TRBV12-4	CASSLAGERETQYF	TGTGCCAGCAGTTTGGCAGGGGAACGAGAGACCCAGTACTTC
TRBJ2-5	.	.	TRBV30	CAWSVFGLPPAQYF	TGTGCCTGGAGTGTTTTTGGCCTACCCCCGGCCCAGTACTTC
TRBJ2-6	.	.	TRBV7-9	CASSVRNSGANVLTF	TGTGCCAGCAGCGTCCGAAACTCTGGGGCCAACGTCCTGACTTTC
TRBJ2-6	.	once	TRBV29-1	CSVGGADSGANVLTF	TGCAGCGTTGGGGGGGCAGACTCTGGGGCCAACGTCCTGACTTTC
TRBJ2-7	.	.	TRBV7-2	CASSFPPGYEQYF	TGTGCCAGCAGCTTCCCACCAGGCTACGAGCAGTACTTC
TRBJ2-3	.	.	TRBV20-1	CSGEGPLRTDTQYF	TGCAGTGGTGAGGGTCCCCTCCGCACAGATACGCAGTATTTT
TRBJ2-7	TRBD2	.	TRBV20-1	CSAWSGGSSYEQYF	TGCAGTGCTTGGAGCGGGGGTAGCTCCTACGAGCAGTACTTC
TRBJ2-7	.	.	TRBV13	CASSLVKGGGEQYF	TGTGCCAGCAGCTTAGTCAAGGGAGGTGGAGAGCAGTACTTC
TRBJ1-6	.	.	TRBV18	CASSPLRDSPLHF	TGTGCCAGCTCACCACTAAGGGATTCACCCCTCCACTTT
TRBJ2-1	.	.	TRBV30	CAWSGANEQFF	TGTGCCTGGAGTGGAGCGAATGAGCAGTTCTTC
TRBJ1-5	.	.	TRBV3-1	CASSQDRSQPQHF	TGTGCCAGCAGCCAAGATCGGAGTCAGCCCCAGCATTTT
TRBJ1-2	.	.	TRBV6-2/TRBV6-3	CASSYSKAGDYGYTF	TGTGCCAGCAGTTACTCGAAGGCAGGGGACTATGGCTACACCTTC
TRBJ2-5	.	.	TRBV29-1	CSYTGSGETQYF	TGCAGCTACACAGGGTCGGGAGAGACCCAGTACTTC
TRBJ2-7	TRBD1	.	TRBV4-2	CASSPRDSNYEKQYF	TGTGCCAGCAGCCCCCGGGACAGCAATTACGAGAAGCAGTACTTC
TRBJ2-7	.	once	TRBV12-3/TRBV12-4	CASSLMGAGYEQYF	TGTGCCAGCAGTTTGATGGGGGCAGGGTACGAGCAGTACTTC
TRBJ2-2	.	.	TRBV15	CATSRGDRATGELFF	TGTGCCACCAGCAGAGGGGACCGGGCCACCGGGGAGCTGTTTTTT
TRBJ2-6	.	.	TRBV6-6	CASSFRHTSGANVLTF	TGTGCCAGCAGTTTCCGACATACCTCTGGGGCCAACGTCCTGACTTTC
TRBJ1-5	.	.	TRBV29-1	CSVGIGGGLNQPQHF	TGCAGCGTTGGGATCGGGGGGGGCCTCAATCAGCCCCAGCATTTT
TRBJ1-2	.	.	TRBV4-3	CASSPGFSSNYGYTF	TGCGCCAGCAGCCCAGGGTTCAGCTCTAACTATGGCTACACCTTC
TRBJ2-2	.	.	TRBV5-1	CASSSRQNTGELFF	TGCGCCAGCAGCTCCCGACAGAACACCGGGGAGCTGTTTTTT